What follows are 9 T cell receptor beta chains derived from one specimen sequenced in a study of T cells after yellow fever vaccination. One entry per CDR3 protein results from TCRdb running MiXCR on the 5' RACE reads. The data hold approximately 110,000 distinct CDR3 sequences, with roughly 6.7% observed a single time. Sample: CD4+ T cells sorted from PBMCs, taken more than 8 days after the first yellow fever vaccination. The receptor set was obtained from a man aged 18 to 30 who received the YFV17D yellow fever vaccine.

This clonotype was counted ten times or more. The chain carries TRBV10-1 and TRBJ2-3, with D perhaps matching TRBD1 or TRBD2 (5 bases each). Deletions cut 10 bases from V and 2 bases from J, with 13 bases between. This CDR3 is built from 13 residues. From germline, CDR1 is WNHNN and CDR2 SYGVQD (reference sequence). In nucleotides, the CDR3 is TGCGCCACCGGGGACGGCTACACAGATACGCAGTATTTT. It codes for CATGDGYTDTQYF.

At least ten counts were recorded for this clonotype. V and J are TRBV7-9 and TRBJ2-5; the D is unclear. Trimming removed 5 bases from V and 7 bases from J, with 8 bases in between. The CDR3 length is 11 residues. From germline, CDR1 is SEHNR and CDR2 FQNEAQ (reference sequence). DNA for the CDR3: TGTGCCAGCAGCCCGGGTCGGACCCAGTACTTC. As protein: CASSPGRTQYF.

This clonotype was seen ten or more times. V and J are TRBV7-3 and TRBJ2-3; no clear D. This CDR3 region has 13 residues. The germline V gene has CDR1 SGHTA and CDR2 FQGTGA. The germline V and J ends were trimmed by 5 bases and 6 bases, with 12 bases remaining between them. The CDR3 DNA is TGTGCCAGCAGCCCACGTTATACGGATACGCAGTATTTT. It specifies CASSPRYTDTQYF.

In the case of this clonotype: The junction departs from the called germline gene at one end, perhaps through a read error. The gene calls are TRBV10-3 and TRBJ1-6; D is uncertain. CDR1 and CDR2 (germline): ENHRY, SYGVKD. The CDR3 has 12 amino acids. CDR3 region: CAFSNPPAPLHF. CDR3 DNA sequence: TGTGCCTTCAGTAACCCACCCGCACCCCTCCACTTT.

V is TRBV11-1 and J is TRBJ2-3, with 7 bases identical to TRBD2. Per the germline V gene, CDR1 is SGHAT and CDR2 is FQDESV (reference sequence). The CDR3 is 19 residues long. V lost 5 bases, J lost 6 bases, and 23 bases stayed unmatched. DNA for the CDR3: TGTGCCAGCAGCCATGGACCAGTCGCGGGAGATCCCTTTTGGGATACGCAGTATTTT. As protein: CASSHGPVAGDPFWDTQYF.

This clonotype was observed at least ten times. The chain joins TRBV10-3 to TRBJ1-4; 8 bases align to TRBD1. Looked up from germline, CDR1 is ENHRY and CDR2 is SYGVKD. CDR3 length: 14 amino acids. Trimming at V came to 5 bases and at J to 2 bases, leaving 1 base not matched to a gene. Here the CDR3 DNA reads TGTGCCATCAGTCAGGGGGCTACTAATGAAAAACTGTTTTTT. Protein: CAISQGATNEKLFF.

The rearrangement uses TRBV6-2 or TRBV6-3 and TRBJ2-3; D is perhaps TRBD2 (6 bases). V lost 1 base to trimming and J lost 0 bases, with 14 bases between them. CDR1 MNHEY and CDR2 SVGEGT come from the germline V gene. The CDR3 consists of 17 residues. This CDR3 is CASSYLTGTRSTDTQYF. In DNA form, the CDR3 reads TGTGCCAGCAGTTACTTAACCGGGACTCGGAGCACAGATACGCAGTATTTT.

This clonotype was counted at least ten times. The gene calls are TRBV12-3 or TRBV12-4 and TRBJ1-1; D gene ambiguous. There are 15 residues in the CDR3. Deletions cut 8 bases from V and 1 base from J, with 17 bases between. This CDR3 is CASRLADSSNTEAFF. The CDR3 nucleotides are TGTGCCAGCCGCCTTGCCGATAGTTCGAACACTGAAGCTTTCTTT.

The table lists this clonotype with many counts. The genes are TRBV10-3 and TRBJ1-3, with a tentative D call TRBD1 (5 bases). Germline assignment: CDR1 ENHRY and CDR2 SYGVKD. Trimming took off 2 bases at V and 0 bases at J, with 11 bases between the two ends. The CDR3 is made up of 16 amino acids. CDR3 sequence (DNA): TGTGCCATCAGTGAGCCAGGGTTCCCCTCTGGAAACACCATATATTTT. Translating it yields CAISEPGFPSGNTIYF.